The 26 T cell receptor beta chains below come from one sample, sequenced in a study of a mutant IDH1 vaccine in newly diagnosed glioma. Regarding time point: week 11, during vaccination. One vaccine dose held 300 ug of mutant IDH1 20-mer peptide and came with topical imiquimod. These TCRs are of unknown antigen specificity. Clones were read by immunoSEQ multiplex PCR, and TCRdb kept only the in-frame ones, dropping some. This table holds tens of thousands of clones, 80% found once. The sample was PBMCs, taken from a glioma patient whose treatment included an IDH1 peptide vaccine. The source of these receptors is a man aged 45-65 years with glioma.

This clone was seen only once. The chain employs TRBV5-1 and TRBJ1-4; D is unresolved. The CDR3 totals 14 residues. The V and J ends lost 0 bases and 0 bases respectively, with 3 bases between them. Germline CDR1 reads SGHRS; CDR2 reads YFSETQ. The chain's CDR3 is CASSLGATNEKLFF. CDR3 coding DNA: TGCGCCAGCAGCTTGGGGGCAACTAATGAAAAACTGTTTTTT.

The chain has TRBV12-5 and TRBJ1-5; D is uncertain. Between the trimmed V and J ends, which lost 2 bases and 4 bases, there was a span of 9 bases. This CDR3 contains 14 residues. Germline V lookup: CDR1 LGHNT, CDR2 FRNRAP. In DNA, the CDR3 is TGTGCTAGTGGTTTGTTGTGGGGTAATCAGCCCCAGCATTTT. As protein: CASGLLWGNQPQHF.

The J gene is TRBJ2-7, the V gene TRBV28, with D hard to call. Germline assignment: CDR1 MDHEN and CDR2 SYDVKM. CDR3 length equals 12 residues. V lost 6 bases, J lost 1 base, and 7 bases lay in between. The CDR3 DNA reads as TGTGCCAGCAGACCTGGGTCCTACGAGCAGTACTTC. Translation: CASRPGSYEQYF.

This clone appeared a few times. The chain combines TRBV5-5 with TRBJ2-5; weak D call: TRBD1 (6 bases). Trimming removed 4 bases at V and 5 bases at J, with 12 bases between. The CDR3 extends over 13 amino acids. Germline CDR1 reads SGHKS; CDR2 reads YYEKEE (reference sequence). CDR3: CASSQDRQETQYF. The DNA for the CDR3 is TGTGCCAGCAGCCAAGACAGGCAGGAGACCCAGTACTTC.

This chain connects TRBV18 to TRBJ1-1, with TRBD1 identical over 9 bases. CDR3 size: 15 residues. Losses at the gene ends were 1 base for V and 4 bases for J; bases not matched to a gene: 4. Germline lookup yields CDR1 KGHSH and CDR2 LQKENI. In nucleotides, the CDR3 is TGTGCCAGCTCACCACGGGACAGGGTACGCACTGAAGCTTTCTTT. As protein: CASSPRDRVRTEAFF.

The chain joins TRBV7-2 to TRBJ2-5; TRBD2 is a possible D gene (6 bases). V lost 1 base to trimming and J lost 5 bases, with 11 bases between them. CDR1 and CDR2 from the germline V gene are SGHTA and FQGNSA. The CDR3 extends over 14 amino acids. The CDR3: CASSLVPGVETQYF. CDR3 bases: TGTGCCAGCAGCTTAGTTCCGGGGGTCGAGACCCAGTACTTC.

This chain joins TRBV6-5 and TRBJ1-1; possible D gene TRBD1, 5 bases. The CDR3 is 14 amino acids. The ends were cut back, 6 bases at V and 0 bases at J, with 11 bases in the middle. Germline V gene sequence: CDR1 MNHEY, CDR2 SVGAGI. The CDR3 DNA reads TGTGCCAGCAGCCCTCGGGGGTTGAACACTGAAGCTTTCTTT. This sequence encodes CASSPRGLNTEAFF.

This sequence joins TRBV6-1 and TRBJ2-7, with 8 nucleotides matching TRBD2. V dropped 8 bases and J dropped 2; count of bases not matched to a gene: 11. CDR1 and CDR2 from the germline V gene are MNHNS and SASEGT. This CDR3 is built from 15 residues. CDR3 DNA sequence: TGTGCCAGCTTAGGGGCGGGAGGCATTCCCTACGAGCAGTACTTC. Translated, it gives CASLGAGGIPYEQYF.

CDR3: CASSNGGSSQGYTF. The CDR3 coding sequence is TGTGCCAGCAGCAACGGTGGGAGTTCGCAAGGCTACACCTTC. The chain couples TRBV7-9 to TRBJ1-2, with D unresolved. V lost 5 bases to trimming and J lost 8 bases, with 18 bases between them. Germline-derived CDR1 and CDR2 are SEHNR and FQNEAQ (reference sequence). There are 14 residues in the CDR3.

This chain links TRBV30 with TRBJ1-4, with unresolved D. Trimming pared 2 bases from V and 8 bases from J, leaving 12 bases between. Per the germline V gene, CDR1 is GTSNPN and CDR2 is SVGIG (reference sequence). There are 13 residues in the CDR3. The DNA for the CDR3 is TGTGCCTGGAGTAGTAATCGAGGGGAAAAACTGTTTTTT. This gives the protein CAWSSNRGEKLFF.

J is TRBJ2-5 and V is TRBV7-2; TRBD1 is a possible D gene (8 bases). V lost 6 bases to trimming and J lost 7 bases, with 18 bases between them. CDR1 is SGHTA and CDR2 is FQGNSA in the germline V gene. This CDR3 has 14 residues. The CDR3 DNA sequence: TGTGCCAGCAGTTATGGACAGGGAGGGGGGACCCAGTACTTC. This gives the protein CASSYGQGGGTQYF. Combining the CDR3 with reference TRBV7-2 and TRBJ2-5 gives the whole variable domain GAGVSQSPSNKVTEKGKDVELRCDPISGHTALYWYRQSLGQGLEFLIYFQGNSAPDKSGLPSDRFSAERTGGSVSTLTIQRTQQEDSAVYLCASSYGQGGGTQYFGPGTRLLVL.

This chain's CDR3 is CASSLSLVETQYF. The CDR3 DNA sequence: TGTGCCAGCAGCTTATCGCTGGTAGAGACCCAGTACTTC. The V call is TRBV7-3, the J call TRBJ2-5; D is undetermined. The germline V and J ends were trimmed by 2 bases and 4 bases, with 8 bases remaining between them. CDR1 and CDR2 from the germline V gene are SGHTA and FQGTGA. The CDR3 runs to 13 residues.

The V and J genes are TRBV5-4 and TRBJ2-7; D may be TRBD1 or TRBD2 (6 bases each). V lost 4 bases and J lost 3, with 17 bases in between. The CDR3 has 15 amino acids. Germline CDR1 and CDR2: SGHNT and YYREEE (reference sequence). The CDR3 DNA is TGTGCCAGCAGCCCTCCTGGAAGGGGGGACTACGAGCAGTACTTC. Translated: CASSPPGRGDYEQYF.

The chain has TRBV6-5 and TRBJ2-1; D uncertain. V was trimmed by 2 bases and J by 6 bases, leaving 8 bases between them. CDR1 and CDR2 from the germline V gene are MNHEY and SVGAGI. CDR3 size: 13 residues. DNA for the CDR3: TGTGCCAGCAGTTACGGTTGGGGCAATGAGCAGTTCTTC. Translated: CASSYGWGNEQFF.

This sequence joins TRBV7-3 and TRBJ2-2; D unclear. CDR3 size: 14 residues. The germline CDR1 and CDR2 sequences are SGHTA and FQGTGA. Deletions cut 8 bases from V and 2 bases from J, with 12 bases between. CDR3 loop: CASRTAANTGELFF. For the CDR3, the DNA is TGTGCCAGCCGTACTGCAGCCAACACCGGGGAGCTGTTTTTT.

The rearrangement joins TRBV6-5 to TRBJ1-1; D gene uncertain. Trimming took 6 bases from V and 0 from J, leaving 8 bases between them. Germline V gene data show CDR1 as MNHEY and CDR2 as SVGAGI. This CDR3 comprises 13 residues. The CDR3 here is CASSPGLNTEAFF. For the CDR3, the DNA is TGTGCCAGCAGCCCCGGGTTGAACACTGAAGCTTTCTTT.

The chain uses TRBV2 and TRBJ1-5; a weak D match, TRBD1 (6 bases). The CDR3 contains 16 residues. The V end lost 6 bases, the J end lost 3 bases, and 18 bases lay between the germline ends. Germline V lookup: CDR1 SNHLY, CDR2 FYNNEI. The CDR3: CASRATGTIDNQPQHF. Written as DNA, the CDR3 is TGTGCCAGCAGGGCAACAGGGACAATCGACAATCAGCCCCAGCATTTT.

This clone showed up just a few times. The gene calls are TRBV10-3 and TRBJ2-3, with D perhaps matching TRBD1 (5 bases). Germline V gene data show CDR1 as ENHRY and CDR2 as SYGVKD. V lost 11 bases and J 0 bases, leaving 12 bases between the germline ends. This CDR3 comprises 13 residues. CDR3 in DNA: TGTGCCGTCCAGGGTGCTAGCACAGATACGCAGTATTTT. Translation: CAVQGASTDTQYF.

The chain uses TRBV10-3 and TRBJ1-2; the D is unclear. The CDR3 is 13 residues long. CDR1 is ENHRY and CDR2 is SYGVKD in the germline V gene. The V end lost 9 bases, the J end lost 2 bases, and 13 bases lay between the germline ends. CDR3 in DNA: TGTGCCATTACTAGATCGGGGAACTATGGCTACACCTTC. Amino acid sequence: CAITRSGNYGYTF.

This sequence joins TRBV11-1 and TRBJ2-1; no clear D. Trimming removed 5 bases at V and 7 bases at J, with 6 bases between. This CDR3 comprises 11 residues. Germline CDR1 reads SGHAT; CDR2 reads FQDESV (reference sequence). The DNA of the CDR3 is TGTGCCAGCAGCCTCCTTAATGAGCAGTTCTTC. Amino acids: CASSLLNEQFF.

This clone was detected only once. This chain joins TRBV19 and TRBJ2-2; tentative D call: TRBD2 (5 bases). The CDR3 runs to 14 residues. Germline V CDR1 and CDR2: LNHDA, SQIVND (reference sequence). V was shortened by 5 bases and J by 7 bases, with 14 bases between the two germline ends. CDR3 sequence reads: CASSPWRLDGELFF. The CDR3 coding sequence is TGTGCCAGTAGTCCCTGGAGGTTGGACGGGGAGCTGTTTTTT.

V is TRBV5-4 and J is TRBJ2-1; 12 bases are shared with TRBD2. Germline V gene data show CDR1 as SGHNT and CDR2 as YYREEE (reference sequence). J lost 6 bases, V lost 0 bases, and 1 base had no gene match. This CDR3 comprises 15 residues. DNA of the CDR3: TGTGCCAGCAGCTTGGCACTAGCGGGAGGCAATGAGCAGTTCTTC. This translates into CASSLALAGGNEQFF.

The chain uses TRBV7-9 and TRBJ1-2; D is unresolved. Trimming cost V 1 base and J 8 bases, with 8 bases left between them. The CDR3 totals 12 residues. The germline V gene has CDR1 SEHNR and CDR2 FQNEAQ (reference sequence). The CDR3 sequence: CASSLEEYGYTF. CDR3 nucleotides: TGTGCCAGCAGCTTAGAGGAATACGGCTACACCTTC. The entire variable domain, with the rest obtained from reference TRBV7-9 and TRBJ1-2, is as follows: DTGVSQNPRHKITKRGQNVTFRCDPISEHNRLYWYRQTLGQGPEFLTYFQNEAQLEKSRLLSDRFSAERPKGSFSTLEIQRTEQGDSAMYLCASSLEEYGYTFGSGTRLTVV.

This rearrangement joins TRBV18 to TRBJ2-1, with TRBD1 as a possible D gene (7 bases). The CDR3 loop spans 17 amino acids. V shed 0 bases and J shed 6 bases, with 18 bases lying between them. The germline gives CDR1 KGHSH, CDR2 LQKENI. The CDR3 region has the DNA TGTGCCAGCTCACCACCGAAAGGTCAGGGGGGAAGCAATGAGCAGTTCTTC. Translated, it gives CASSPPKGQGGSNEQFF.

V and J are TRBV15 and TRBJ1-1; D may be TRBD1 (6 bases). This CDR3 contains 12 residues. Germline V gene sequence: CDR1 LNHNV, CDR2 YYDKDF (reference sequence). Trimming took off 2 bases at V and 7 bases at J, with 8 bases between the two ends. Here the CDR3 reads CATSRHRDEAFF. The CDR3 DNA follows: TGTGCCACCAGCAGACACAGGGATGAAGCTTTCTTT. Combining the CDR3 with reference TRBV15 and TRBJ1-1 gives the whole variable domain DAMVIQNPRYQVTQFGKPVTLSCSQTLNHNVMYWYQQKSSQAPKLLFHYYDKDFNNEADTPDNFQSRRPNTSFCFLDIRSPGLGDTAMYLCATSRHRDEAFFGQGTRLTVV.

The V and J genes are TRBV19 and TRBJ1-5; no firm D call. Germline CDR1 reads LNHDA; CDR2 reads SQIVND (reference sequence). The CDR3 is 15 residues long. V lost 6 bases and J lost 2, with 14 bases in between. This CDR3 is CASRFQIGGNQPQHF. In DNA form, the CDR3 reads TGTGCCAGTAGGTTTCAGATCGGGGGCAATCAGCCCCAGCATTTT.